Listed here are 14 T cell receptor beta chains from one sample, sequenced in a study of blood T cell repertoires in COVID-19. The table came from immunoSEQ multiplex PCR; TCRdb's copy has only in-frame clones and leaves some out. The sample carries over 200,000 clones, about 88% recorded once. What was sequenced was peripheral blood. These receptors all stem from a man aged 60-69 years who had recovered from COVID-19.

The V and J genes are TRBV5-1 and TRBJ2-1; 8 bases line up with TRBD2. Germline values: CDR1 SGHRS, CDR2 YFSETQ. CDR3 size: 14 residues. V trimming: 1 base; J trimming: 8 bases; junction bases outside the gene matches: 5. CDR3 sequence reads: CASSLTGGAYEQFF. The CDR3 region has the DNA TGCGCCAGCAGCTTGACCGGGGGGGCATATGAGCAGTTCTTC.

V and J are TRBV3-1 (or the pseudogene TRBV3-2) and TRBJ2-2; 9 bases match TRBD1. The V gene end was trimmed by 4 bases and the J gene end by 6 bases; junction bases not matched to a gene: 3. This CDR3 contains 14 residues. In germline, CDR1 is LGHDT, CDR2 YNNKEL (reference sequence). The DNA for the CDR3 is TGTGCCAGCAGCCGGACAGGGGCTTCCGGGGAGCTGTTTTTT. Residues: CASSRTGASGELFF.

This chain uses TRBV10-1 with TRBJ2-1; 10 nucleotides align to TRBD2. The germline gives CDR1 WNHNN, CDR2 SYGVQD (reference sequence). The length of the CDR3 is 14 residues. V lost 6 bases and J lost 8; bases outside the gene matches: 7. DNA for the CDR3: TGCGCCAGCAGCCTTAGCGGGGGGTTCTATGAGCAGTTCTTC. Translating it yields CASSLSGGFYEQFF.

V gene TRBV9 combines with J gene TRBJ2-2; TRBD1 agrees at 11 bases. This CDR3 region has 16 residues. Losses at the gene ends were 4 bases for V and 6 bases for J; bases not matched to a gene: 8. Germline lookup yields CDR1 SGDLS and CDR2 YYNGEE. The CDR3 region has the DNA TGTGCCAGCAGCCCTTGGGACAGGGGGTCGGCCGGGGAGCTGTTTTTT. Translating it yields CASSPWDRGSAGELFF.

The chain couples TRBV5-8 to TRBJ2-7; maybe TRBD1 (6 bases). Per germline, CDR1 SGHTS and CDR2 YDEGEE. The V end lost 2 bases, the J end lost 3 bases, and 9 bases lay between the germline ends. The CDR3 sequence is 13 residues long. CDR3 loop: CASSFGQNYEQYF. CDR3 nucleotides: TGTGCCAGCAGCTTCGGACAGAACTACGAGCAGTACTTC.

V is TRBV4-1 and J is TRBJ1-2; the match to TRBD1 covers 7 bases. The CDR3 runs 18 residues. The V gene's germline CDR1 is MGHRA and CDR2 YSYEKL. The junction had 15 bases not matched to a gene; V was cut back by 1 base and J by 4 bases. The CDR3 DNA is TGCGCCAGCAGCCAAGGAGATTTCCGGGACAGAACATTCTATGGCTACACCTTC. Translation: CASSQGDFRDRTFYGYTF.

V is TRBV5-1 and J is TRBJ1-6; TRBD1 agrees at 10 bases. This CDR3 is built from 15 residues. Trimming cost V 4 bases and J 10 bases; bases outside gene matches: 8. Germline V gene sequence: CDR1 SGHRS, CDR2 YFSETQ. The CDR3 sequence is CASSAEGTGVSPLHF. Here the CDR3 DNA reads TGCGCCAGCAGCGCCGAGGGGACAGGGGTATCACCCCTCCACTTT.

This chain links TRBV14 with TRBJ1-6; tentatively, D is TRBD1 (5 bases). CDR1 and CDR2 from the germline V gene are SGHDN and FVKESK. The CDR3 runs to 16 residues. Trimming pared 4 bases from V and 8 bases from J, leaving 18 bases between. CDR3 region: CASSPWDLWGDSPLHF. CDR3 in DNA: TGTGCCAGCAGCCCCTGGGACCTTTGGGGGGATTCACCCCTCCACTTT.

The chain joins TRBV5-6 to TRBJ2-7, with 9 positions matching TRBD1. This CDR3 contains 14 residues. Germline loops: CDR1 SGHDT, CDR2 YYEEEE. V was pared by 3 bases and J by 4 bases, with 5 bases of the junction left unmatched. The CDR3 protein is CASSWTGVQYEQYF. In DNA, the CDR3 is TGTGCCAGCAGCTGGACAGGGGTACAGTACGAGCAGTACTTC.

The chain uses TRBV18 and TRBJ2-7, with 7 bases fitting TRBD2. This CDR3 spans 16 amino acids. Unmatched junction bases numbered 11, after V lost 1 base and J lost 5 bases. In germline, CDR1 is KGHSH, CDR2 LQKENI. The CDR3 spells CASSPQAGTGGHEQYF. CDR3 nucleotides: TGTGCCAGCTCACCACAAGCGGGGACGGGCGGGCACGAGCAGTACTTC. The whole variable domain, remainder taken from reference TRBV18 and TRBJ2-7, is NAGVMQNPRHLVRRRGQEARLRCSPMKGHSHVYWYRQLPEEGLKFMVYLQKENIIDESGMPKERFSAEFPKEGPSILRIQQVVRGDSAAYFCASSPQAGTGGHEQYFGPGTRLTVT.

The chain combines TRBV18 with TRBJ2-6, with 11 bases fitting TRBD2. Germline CDR1 and CDR2: KGHSH and LQKENI. V trimming: 6 bases; J trimming: 4 bases; junction bases outside the gene matches: 8. This CDR3 has 17 amino acids. In nucleotides, the CDR3 is TGTGCCAGCTCGCCTCTAGCGGGGGGACTCGGGGCCAACGTCCTGACTTTC. Amino acids: CASSPLAGGLGANVLTF.

The chain uses TRBV30 and TRBJ1-5; D gene unclear. The CDR3 length is 14 residues. With 2 bases removed from V and 2 bases from J, the gap between germline ends came to 10 bases. CDR1 is GTSNPN, CDR2 SVGIG, per germline (reference sequence). Written as DNA, the CDR3 is TGTGCCTGGAGTACTGGTAGTGGCAATCAGCCCCAGCATTTT. Translating gives CAWSTGSGNQPQHF. The variable domain in full, with the rest retrieved from reference TRBV30 and TRBJ1-5, is SQTIHQWPATLVQPVGSPLSLECTVEGTSNPNLYWYRQAAGRGLQLLFYSVGIGQISSEVPQNLSASRPQDRQFILSSKKLLLSDSGFYLCAWSTGSGNQPQHFGDGTRLSIL.

V usage is TRBV7-2 and J usage is TRBJ2-7, with D hard to call. Trimming stripped 1 base from V and 2 bases from J, with 12 bases between. This CDR3 is 15 amino acids long. Germline values: CDR1 SGHTA, CDR2 FQGNSA. Here the CDR3 reads CASSLVSEAAYEQYF. The CDR3 DNA reads as TGTGCCAGCAGCTTAGTGTCAGAGGCGGCCTACGAGCAGTACTTC.

The CDR3 bases are TGTGCCAGCAGCTTAACACAGGGGGCTAATGAAAAACTGTTTTTT. It codes for CASSLTQGANEKLFF. This sequence joins TRBV7-9 and TRBJ1-4; 8 bases fit TRBD1. Germline CDR1 is SEHNR and CDR2 is FQNEAQ (reference sequence). Trimming removed 2 bases from V and 3 bases from J; junction bases left unmatched: 2. This CDR3 is built from 15 residues.